Below, 25 T cell receptor beta chains from the same sample are listed, as sequenced in a study of blood T cell repertoires in COVID-19. Produced via immunoSEQ multiplex PCR; TCRdb's table is partial and in-frame only. The sample includes about 210,000 clones, 65% to 90% of them seen just once. Sequencing was done on a sample of PBMCs or T cells enriched from blood (not recorded which). The receptors here all came from a woman aged 50 to 60 with acute COVID-19.

The V and J genes are TRBV5-4 and TRBJ2-2; 7 bases are a match to TRBD2. Germline V gene data show CDR1 as SGHNT and CDR2 as YYREEE (reference sequence). The CDR3 loop spans 17 amino acids. V was pared by 0 bases and J by 7 bases, with 12 bases of the junction left unmatched. As DNA, the CDR3 is TGTGCCAGCAGCTTGGGAGGACGCGGGAGTTTCGGCGGGGAGCTGTTTTTT. Its translation: CASSLGGRGSFGGELFF.

This chain uses TRBV5-1 with TRBJ2-7; no firm D call. The V gene's germline CDR1 is SGHRS and CDR2 YFSETQ. CDR3 size: 13 residues. Trimming took off 1 base at V and 5 bases at J, with 10 bases between the two ends. CDR3 sequence: CASSLSAADEQYF. The CDR3 nucleotides read TGCGCCAGCAGCTTGTCGGCGGCTGACGAGCAGTACTTC.

The table lists this clone with a few counts. Here the CDR3 DNA reads TGTGCCACCAGTGATTATGGGACAGGGGGTTACGAGCAGTACTTC. Translating gives CATSDYGTGGYEQYF. The chain is built from TRBV24-1 and TRBJ2-7; 11 nucleotides match TRBD1. V dropped 2 bases and J dropped 4; count of bases not matched to a gene: 3. The germline V gene has CDR1 KGHDR and CDR2 SFDVKD. CDR3 size: 15 residues.

The chain uses TRBV27 and TRBJ1-1, with a weak D call TRBD1 (6 bases). V was pared by 1 base and J by 10 bases, with 22 bases between. The CDR3 has 16 residues. Per the germline V gene, CDR1 is MNHEY and CDR2 is SMNVEV (reference sequence). CDR3 protein: CASSLLGVGEGVRAFF. The CDR3 coding sequence is TGTGCCAGCAGTTTATTGGGCGTGGGAGAGGGGGTTAGAGCTTTCTTT.

This clone was seen a single time. The chain couples TRBV9 to TRBJ1-3, with D possibly matching TRBD1 (5 bases). CDR1 and CDR2 from the germline V gene are SGDLS and YYNGEE. The CDR3 is 17 residues long. With 3 bases removed from V and 0 bases from J, the gap between germline ends came to 16 bases. Here the CDR3 reads CASSAELSGISGNTIYF. The CDR3 DNA reads as TGTGCCAGCAGCGCGGAACTCTCAGGGATCTCTGGAAACACCATATATTTT.

The rearrangement joins TRBV18 to TRBJ1-1; D ambiguous. Germline V CDR1 and CDR2: KGHSH, LQKENI. The CDR3 has 13 residues. With 2 bases removed from V and 1 base from J, the gap between germline ends came to 5 bases. The CDR3 nucleotides read TGTGCCAGCTCACCAACTCAGAACACTGAAGCTTTCTTT. Amino acid sequence: CASSPTQNTEAFF.

V gene TRBV18 combines with J gene TRBJ1-1; 8 bases match TRBD1. The CDR3 contains 15 residues. CDR1 is KGHSH, CDR2 LQKENI, per germline. V was clipped by 4 bases and J by 0 bases; unmatched bases: 4. The CDR3 DNA is TGTGCCAGCTCACAAGGACAGGGATTGAACACTGAAGCTTTCTTT. Protein sequence: CASSQGQGLNTEAFF.

This chain uses TRBV28 with TRBJ1-5; D remains unclear. Germline V CDR1 and CDR2: MDHEN, SYDVKM. This CDR3 spans 14 amino acids. V was trimmed by 5 bases and J by 2 bases, leaving 10 bases between them. The CDR3 sequence is CASSPGRGNQPQHF. The DNA for the CDR3 is TGTGCCAGCAGTCCTGGGCGCGGCAATCAGCCCCAGCATTTT.

On this clone itself: A much larger clone differs from this one at a single base, so this may be a read error. The rearrangement joins TRBV14 to TRBJ2-5, with a weak D call TRBD2 (5 bases). V was pared by 4 bases and J by 5 bases, with 11 bases between. Germline CDR1 and CDR2: SGHDN and FVKESK. The CDR3 sequence is 13 residues long. CDR3 nucleotides: TGTGCCAGCAGCCCCGGACTGGGGGAGACCCAGTACTTC. Translating gives CASSPGLGETQYF.

V and J are TRBV11-3 and TRBJ1-1; D is possibly TRBD1 (5 bases). This CDR3 spans 14 amino acids. The V end was cut by 1 base, the J end by 4 bases, with 10 bases between. Germline V CDR1 and CDR2: SGHNT, YENEEA. The CDR3 nucleotides read TGTGCCAGCAGCTTAGTGAAGGGGATCACTGAAGCTTTCTTT. Its protein is CASSLVKGITEAFF. Based on the CDR3 plus reference TRBV11-3 and TRBJ1-1, the full variable domain is EAGVVQSPRYKIIEKKQPVAFWCNPISGHNTLYWYLQNLGQGPELLIRYENEEAVDDSQLPKDRFSAERLKGVDSTLKIQPAELGDSAVYLCASSLVKGITEAFFGQGTRLTVV.

The chain employs TRBV28 and TRBJ2-7, with D tentatively TRBD2 (5 bases). The V gene lost 4 bases and the J gene lost 0 bases, with 13 bases spanning the gap. This CDR3 is built from 15 residues. Per germline, CDR1 MDHEN and CDR2 SYDVKM. The CDR3 coding sequence is TGTGCCAGCAGTTCGGGATTTCGGGTCTCCTACGAGCAGTACTTC. This gives the protein CASSSGFRVSYEQYF.

This sequence joins TRBV10-3 and TRBJ2-3; 11 bases agree with TRBD2. The trim removed 3 bases at V and 0 bases at J, leaving 11 bases unmatched. The V gene's germline CDR1 is ENHRY and CDR2 SYGVKD. The CDR3 has 19 amino acids. CDR3: CAISDLAGGRTSSTDTQYF. CDR3 coding DNA: TGTGCCATCAGTGACCTAGCGGGGGGCAGGACTTCTAGCACAGATACGCAGTATTTT.

The chain carries TRBV2 and TRBJ1-6, with D tentatively TRBD1 (5 bases). Between the trimmed V and J ends, which lost 7 bases and 7 bases, there was a span of 20 bases. The CDR3 runs 16 residues. CDR1 is SNHLY and CDR2 is FYNNEI in the germline V gene. As DNA, the CDR3 is TGTGCCAGCAACAAAGGGGAGGGAATGGGAAATTCACCCCTCCACTTT. It codes for CASNKGEGMGNSPLHF.

The rearrangement uses TRBV4-3 and TRBJ2-7; D is ambiguous. This CDR3 is 13 amino acids long. The germline V gene has CDR1 LGHNA and CDR2 YSLEER. V gave up 4 bases and J gave up 3 bases, with 10 bases separating them. The CDR3 loop reads CASSLTVNYEQYF. CDR3 bases: TGCGCCAGCAGCCTAACTGTGAACTACGAGCAGTACTTC.

This clone showed up just a few times. The genes are TRBV29-1 and TRBJ1-1; possibly TRBD1 for D (6 bases). V was clipped by 2 bases and J by 3 bases, with 10 bases between them. The CDR3 sequence is 13 residues long. Germline lookup yields CDR1 SQVTM and CDR2 ANQGSEA. The CDR3 nucleotides read TGCAGCGTTGAAAAGTACAGGGACACTGAAGCTTTCTTT. Its translation: CSVEKYRDTEAFF.

V usage is TRBV7-9 and J usage is TRBJ2-4, with no clear D. The V gene lost 1 base and the J gene lost 4 bases, with 14 bases spanning the gap. The CDR3 is 16 amino acids. Per the germline V gene, CDR1 is SEHNR and CDR2 is FQNEAQ (reference sequence). CDR3 sequence: CASSLGSQPLKNIQYF. For the CDR3, the DNA is TGTGCCAGCAGCTTAGGGTCACAGCCTCTTAAAAACATTCAGTACTTC.

The CDR3 nucleotides read TGTGCCAGCAGTTCGCCTTCAGGGGGCGGAGGATCACCCCTCCACTTT. Translated: CASSSPSGGGGSPLHF. The chain uses TRBV28 and TRBJ1-6; 8 bases agree with TRBD1. Germline assignment: CDR1 MDHEN and CDR2 SYDVKM. Losses at the gene ends were 4 bases for V and 10 bases for J; bases not matched to a gene: 12. The CDR3 runs to 16 residues.

There are many counts of this clone. The V and J genes are TRBV5-1 and TRBJ1-2; the match to TRBD1 covers 10 bases. Germline CDR1 is SGHRS and CDR2 is YFSETQ. The CDR3 is made up of 15 amino acids. V was pared by 4 bases and J by 7 bases, with 10 bases of the junction left unmatched. The DNA for the CDR3 is TGCGCCAGCAGCGCCGGGACAGGGGCACAAGGTGGCTACACCTTC. Translated, it gives CASSAGTGAQGGYTF.

This clone occurred a few times. The rearrangement uses TRBV19 and TRBJ1-6; D gene unclear. The germline gives CDR1 LNHDA, CDR2 SQIVND (reference sequence). This CDR3 is built from 14 residues. The V end lost 3 bases, the J end lost 9 bases, and 12 bases lay between the germline ends. The CDR3: CASSILPVGSPLHF. The CDR3 bases are TGTGCCAGTAGTATTTTACCGGTTGGTTCACCCCTCCACTTT.

The V call is TRBV19, the J call TRBJ2-2, with 9 bases lining up with TRBD1. CDR1 and CDR2 from the germline V gene are LNHDA and SQIVND (reference sequence). This CDR3 region has 15 residues. J lost 5 bases, V lost 5 bases, and 6 bases had no gene match. The CDR3 here is CASSADRGQTGELFF. CDR3 DNA: TGTGCCAGTAGTGCGGACAGGGGACAGACCGGGGAGCTGTTTTTT.

This clone was seen a handful of times. This chain connects TRBV7-8 to TRBJ1-4; possibly TRBD1 for D (5 bases). This CDR3 is 14 amino acids long. Germline V gene lookup returns CDR1 SGHVS and CDR2 FQNEAQ. The V end lost 5 bases, the J end lost 8 bases, and 15 bases lay between the germline ends. The CDR3 DNA sequence: TGTGCCAGCAGCCTACGGTGGGGGGAGGAAAAACTGTTTTTT. Its protein is CASSLRWGEEKLFF.

The rearrangement links TRBV14 to TRBJ1-1; a possible D gene is TRBD1 (6 bases). The CDR3 loop spans 14 amino acids. V lost 1 base to trimming and J lost 6 bases, with 12 bases between them. Germline CDR1 and CDR2: SGHDN and FVKESK. The CDR3 region is CASSQVGGGAEAFF. In DNA form, the CDR3 reads TGTGCCAGCAGCCAAGTGGGTGGGGGCGCTGAAGCTTTCTTT.

V usage is TRBV11-1 and J usage is TRBJ1-6; possibly TRBD1 for D (5 bases). Between the trimmed V and J ends, which lost 5 bases and 7 bases, there was a span of 15 bases. Germline assignment: CDR1 SGHAT and CDR2 FQDESV (reference sequence). The CDR3 spans 15 residues. CDR3 amino acids: CASSPSGGRNSPLHF. The CDR3 DNA reads as TGTGCCAGCAGCCCCTCTGGGGGGAGGAATTCACCCCTCCACTTT.

The chain has TRBV7-3 and TRBJ2-7; 7 bases agree with TRBD2. The CDR3 spans 13 residues. V lost 5 bases, J lost 7 bases, and 8 bases stayed unmatched. From germline, CDR1 is SGHTA and CDR2 FQGTGA. CDR3 bases: TGTGCCAGCAGCGGAGGGGACGGGAGGGAGCAGTACTTC. Residues: CASSGGDGREQYF.

The rearrangement uses TRBV28 and TRBJ2-7; the D gene is possibly TRBD1 (6 bases). The germline V and J ends were trimmed by 4 bases and 2 bases, with 9 bases remaining between them. The CDR3 covers 13 residues. Germline assignment: CDR1 MDHEN and CDR2 SYDVKM. The CDR3 DNA follows: TGTGCCAGCAGTTCGACAGGAACCTACGAGCAGTACTTC. Translation: CASSSTGTYEQYF. Drawing the rest from reference TRBV28 and TRBJ2-7, the complete variable domain is DVKVTQSSRYLVKRTGEKVFLECVQDMDHENMFWYRQDPGLGLRLIYFSYDVKMKEKGDIPEGYSVSREKKERFSLILESASTNQTSMYLCASSSTGTYEQYFGPGTRLTVT.